The 26 T cell receptor beta chains listed next were all sequenced from one sample in a study of T cell clonotyping in hematopoietic cell transplantation (dated by TCRdb to the early 2020s). Libraries were built with the immunoSEQ multiplex PCR assay. Drawn from immuneACCESS, this table holds only the in-frame rearrangements with V and J called that TCRdb kept. Clones are partly lost; checked studies trace under half to an unresolved V gene and leave the rest unexplained. The sample table shows roughly 13,000 clones, and around 90% are seen once. 1.2% of the sample is taken by the ten largest. Sequencing was done on a sample of peripheral blood mononuclear cells. Source of these receptors: a man aged 25 to 40 in good health. Some clones in this sample may be carry-over from other donors' samples.

With regard to this clone: One junction end disagrees with the germline gene, perhaps due to a read error. The rearrangement joins TRBV6-5 to TRBJ1-3; D possibly corresponds to TRBD1 (5 bases). The germline V gene has CDR1 MNHEY and CDR2 SVGAGI. The CDR3 is made up of 14 amino acids. This CDR3 reads CASRVRDSGNTIYF. CDR3 nucleotide sequence: TGTGCTAGCAGGGTCAGGGATTCTGGAAACACCATATATTTT.

V gene TRBV7-2 combines with J gene TRBJ1-1, with 7 bases identical to TRBD1. The CDR3 contains 13 residues. V trimming: 4 bases; J trimming: 9 bases; junction bases outside the gene matches: 8. CDR1 is SGHTA, CDR2 FQGNSA, per germline. The chain's CDR3 is CASSSRQGVKAFF. Written as DNA, the CDR3 is TGTGCCAGCAGCTCCCGACAGGGAGTAAAAGCTTTCTTT.

This chain connects TRBV7-2 to TRBJ2-7, with a weak D call TRBD2 (5 bases). Per the germline V gene, CDR1 is SGHTA and CDR2 is FQGNSA. V lost 3 bases and J 6 bases, leaving 21 bases between the germline ends. The CDR3 has 16 residues. The CDR3 loop reads CASSLGLALLRSEQYF. The CDR3 nucleotides read TGTGCCAGCAGCTTGGGCCTAGCCCTCTTGCGGAGCGAGCAGTACTTC. The variable domain in full, with the rest retrieved from reference TRBV7-2 and TRBJ2-7, is GAGVSQSPSNKVTEKGKDVELRCDPISGHTALYWYRQSLGQGLEFLIYFQGNSAPDKSGLPSDRFSAERTGGSVSTLTIQRTQQEDSAVYLCASSLGLALLRSEQYFGPGTRLTVT.

The chain joins TRBV7-9 to TRBJ1-4, with a tentative D call TRBD1 (5 bases). The CDR3 has 15 amino acids. Germline V lookup: CDR1 SEHNR, CDR2 FQNEAQ (reference sequence). Trimming left V 5 bases short and J 3 bases short, with 13 bases between. The CDR3 sequence: CASSPNSGANEKLFF. CDR3 bases: TGTGCCAGCAGCCCGAACTCGGGGGCTAATGAAAAACTGTTTTTT.

The gene calls are TRBV29-1 and TRBJ1-1; D unclear. V lost 1 base and J 0 bases, leaving 6 bases between the germline ends. CDR3 length equals 13 residues. The germline V gene has CDR1 SQVTM and CDR2 ANQGSEA. The CDR3: CSVEGTMNTEAFF. In DNA, the CDR3 is TGCAGCGTTGAAGGCACGATGAACACTGAAGCTTTCTTT. Filled out from reference TRBV29-1 and TRBJ1-1, the complete variable domain reads SAVISQKPSRDICQRGTSLTIQCQVDSQVTMMFWYRQQPGQSLTLIATANQGSEATYESGFVIDKFPISRPNLTFSTLTVSNMSPEDSSIYLCSVEGTMNTEAFFGQGTRLTVV.

V gene TRBV7-8 combines with J gene TRBJ2-7; no definite D call. Germline-derived CDR1 and CDR2 are SGHVS and FQNEAQ. The CDR3 is made up of 14 amino acids. The V end lost 5 bases, the J end lost 4 bases, and 15 bases lay between the germline ends. In nucleotides, the CDR3 is TGTGCCAGCAGCCCCACCCTATCTCGGTACGAGCAGTACTTC. It is translated as CASSPTLSRYEQYF.

V gene TRBV7-9 combines with J gene TRBJ1-1, with 8 bases aligning to TRBD1. The CDR3 spans 15 residues. Germline V gene data show CDR1 as SEHNR and CDR2 as FQNEAQ (reference sequence). Trimming cost V 3 bases and J 2 bases; bases outside gene matches: 5. The CDR3 DNA reads TGTGCCAGCAGCTTCTCGTCAGGGGGCAACACTGAAGCTTTCTTT. Its translation is CASSFSSGGNTEAFF.

The rearrangement links TRBV30 to TRBJ2-3; 9 bases map to TRBD1. The J segment lost 4 bases and the V segment lost 4 bases, leaving 3 bases of the junction unmatched. The CDR3 covers 13 residues. Germline CDR1 is GTSNPN and CDR2 is SVGIG (reference sequence). The CDR3 DNA reads TGTGCCTGGAACAGGGGGCGGGCAGATACGCAGTATTTT. Translating gives CAWNRGRADTQYF.

This chain links TRBV4-1 with TRBJ1-2; 9 positions match TRBD1. Germline V gene sequence: CDR1 MGHRA, CDR2 YSYEKL. V lost 0 bases to trimming and J lost 5 bases; unmatched junction nucleotides: 19. This CDR3 spans 20 amino acids. The CDR3 sequence: CASSQDLLLGSGQGRYGYTF. CDR3 sequence (DNA): TGCGCCAGCAGCCAAGATCTTTTATTAGGATCGGGACAGGGACGTTATGGCTACACCTTC.

The chain carries TRBV13 and TRBJ2-7; 7 bases align to TRBD1. The CDR3 is made up of 14 amino acids. Germline loops: CDR1 PRHDT, CDR2 FYEKMQ (reference sequence). V shed 4 bases, J shed 6 bases, and the junction held 9 bases outside the gene matches. The CDR3 DNA follows: TGTGCCAGCAGCTCGGAAGGGACAGTCCGCGAGCAGTACTTC. Its protein is CASSSEGTVREQYF.

V is TRBV6-1 and J is TRBJ1-5, with a tentative D call TRBD1 (5 bases). This CDR3 is 16 amino acids long. V was trimmed by 4 bases and J by 4 bases, leaving 17 bases between them. Germline V CDR1 and CDR2: MNHNS, SASEGT. The CDR3 DNA reads as TGTGCCAGCAGTGGCCCCACAGGTGTTCTGAATCAGCCCCAGCATTTT. Amino acids: CASSGPTGVLNQPQHF.

V and J are TRBV30 and TRBJ1-3, with D perhaps TRBD1 (6 bases). The CDR3 runs to 16 residues. Trimming cost V 5 bases and J 0 bases, with 17 bases left between them. Per the germline V gene, CDR1 is GTSNPN and CDR2 is SVGIG (reference sequence). The CDR3 reads CAWQVGGGPSGNTIYF. DNA for the CDR3: TGTGCCTGGCAGGTCGGGGGCGGGCCCTCTGGAAACACCATATATTTT.

This chain connects TRBV7-2 to TRBJ2-7; the D gene could be TRBD1 or TRBD2 (5 bases each). Germline values: CDR1 SGHTA, CDR2 FQGNSA. V lost 1 base, J lost 13 bases, and 17 bases lay in between. This CDR3 is 13 amino acids long. The DNA of the CDR3 is TGTGCCAGCAGCTTAGGAGGCCGGGACGTTGACTACTTC. This codes for CASSLGGRDVDYF.

This sequence joins TRBV30 and TRBJ1-2; 7 positions agree with TRBD1. The CDR3 sequence is 13 residues long. Germline V gene sequence: CDR1 GTSNPN, CDR2 SVGIG (reference sequence). The junction had 6 bases not matched to a gene; V was cut back by 0 bases and J by 8 bases. CDR3 protein: CAWSVRQGGGYTF. Written as DNA, the CDR3 is TGTGCCTGGAGTGTTCGACAGGGCGGCGGCTACACCTTC. Together with reference TRBV30 and TRBJ1-2, the CDR3 gives the full variable domain: SQTIHQWPATLVQPVGSPLSLECTVEGTSNPNLYWYRQAAGRGLQLLFYSVGIGQISSEVPQNLSASRPQDRQFILSSKKLLLSDSGFYLCAWSVRQGGGYTFGSGTRLTVV.

The V gene is TRBV6-5, the J gene TRBJ2-2; D is unresolved. V was clipped by 8 bases and J by 5 bases, with 9 bases between them. The germline V gene has CDR1 MNHEY and CDR2 SVGAGI. This CDR3 has 12 residues. The DNA of the CDR3 is TGTGCCAGCGGCGATCGGACCGGGGAGCTGTTTTTT. It yields the protein CASGDRTGELFF.

This clone occurred once. This chain links TRBV25-1 with TRBJ2-1, with 9 bases lining up with TRBD1. Germline CDR1 reads MGHDK; CDR2 reads SYGVNS. The CDR3 consists of 15 residues. V lost 6 bases and J lost 8; bases outside the gene matches: 11. This CDR3 reads CASSTIGQGRDEQFF. CDR3 nucleotide sequence: TGTGCCAGCAGCACTATAGGACAGGGGAGGGATGAGCAGTTCTTC.

For the CDR3, the DNA is TGTGCCAGCAGGCCCCGGGAAACCTATGGCTACACCTTC. Its protein is CASRPRETYGYTF. The chain couples TRBV6-6 to TRBJ1-2; D remains ambiguous. V was cut by 6 bases and J by 4 bases, with 12 bases left in between. CDR1 is MNHNY, CDR2 SVGAGI, per germline (reference sequence). The CDR3 spans 13 residues.

CDR3: CASSREGQGAYEQYF. CDR3 DNA: TGTGCCAGCAGCCGAGAAGGACAGGGTGCCTACGAGCAGTACTTC. The chain joins TRBV4-2 to TRBJ2-7; 8 bases agree with TRBD1. The CDR3 covers 15 residues. The junction had 7 bases not matched to a gene; V was cut back by 4 bases and J by 2 bases. CDR1 and CDR2 (germline): LGHNA, YNFKEQ.

The chain recombines TRBV5-1 with TRBJ2-2, with TRBD2 as a possible D gene (5 bases). Trimming took 5 bases from V and 5 from J, leaving 13 bases between them. Per germline, CDR1 SGHRS and CDR2 YFSETQ. The CDR3 totals 14 residues. This chain's CDR3 is CASSVEGRTGELFF. CDR3 nucleotides: TGCGCCAGCAGTGTCGAGGGCCGGACCGGGGAGCTGTTTTTT.

This chain uses TRBV20-1 with TRBJ1-1; D ambiguous. V lost 6 bases, J lost 12 bases, and 14 bases lay in between. In germline, CDR1 is DFQATT, CDR2 SNEGSKA (reference sequence). This CDR3 is built from 10 residues. The CDR3 region has the DNA TGCAGTGCCGCCAACGCCAACACTTTCTTT. Translation: CSAANANTFF.

V is TRBV6-1 and J is TRBJ1-5; the D is unclear. The V gene's germline CDR1 is MNHNS and CDR2 SASEGT. V lost 3 bases to trimming and J lost 6 bases, with 12 bases between them. This CDR3 has 14 amino acids. The CDR3 DNA is TGTGCCAGCAGTGATCTGGGGTGGGGTCAGCCCCAGCATTTT. It yields the protein CASSDLGWGQPQHF.

The CDR3 DNA follows: TGCGCCAGCAGCTTGGGCAACCACGAGACCGGGGAGCTGTTTTTT. As protein: CASSLGNHETGELFF. The V call is TRBV5-1, the J call TRBJ2-2; D is unclear. Between the trimmed V and J ends, which lost 0 bases and 5 bases, there was a span of 11 bases. From germline, CDR1 is SGHRS and CDR2 YFSETQ. CDR3 length: 15 residues.

The genes are TRBV30 and TRBJ1-1, with TRBD1 as a possible D gene (6 bases). Germline-derived CDR1 and CDR2 are GTSNPN and SVGIG (reference sequence). This CDR3 has 14 amino acids. V lost 1 base and J 1 base, leaving 10 bases between the germline ends. DNA of the CDR3: TGTGCCTGGAGTGGGGGACACGGGAACACTGAAGCTTTCTTT. It is translated as CAWSGGHGNTEAFF.

The gene calls are TRBV5-1 and TRBJ1-1; a possible D gene is TRBD1 (5 bases). The CDR3 is 16 amino acids. CDR1 and CDR2 (germline): SGHRS, YFSETQ. Between the trimmed V and J ends, which lost 0 bases and 4 bases, there was a span of 16 bases. The CDR3 DNA reads TGCGCCAGCAGCTTGGGAGTGGGGGACGGGGGCACTGAAGCTTTCTTT. Translation gives CASSLGVGDGGTEAFF.

The rearrangement links TRBV6-5 to TRBJ2-7; 7 positions match TRBD1. Germline CDR1 and CDR2: MNHEY and SVGAGI. V shed 6 bases, J shed 4 bases, and the junction held 0 bases outside the gene matches. The CDR3 spans 11 residues. CDR3 nucleotide sequence: TGTGCCAGCAGGACAGGGTACGAGCAGTACTTC. It encodes CASRTGYEQYF.

The chain links TRBV6-5 to TRBJ1-6, with D unresolved. This CDR3 is built from 14 residues. Trimming took 6 bases from V and 8 from J, leaving 14 bases between them. The V gene's germline CDR1 is MNHEY and CDR2 SVGAGI. CDR3 coding DNA: TGTGCCAGCAGGATGTATAGTGGTGATTCACCCCTCCACTTT. Protein sequence: CASRMYSGDSPLHF.